This T cell receptor beta chain stems from a study of T cells in Graves' hyperthyroidism and ophthalmopathy. Study-wide results and limits: Separation of ophthalmopathy from stable hyperthyroidism was achieved by a 13 V-J model. For ophthalmopathy, model prediction preceded onset by a median roughly 6.5 months.

On this clonotype: The antigen is not known.

This CDR3 has 15 residues. The V gene end was trimmed by 6 bases and the J gene end by 9 bases; junction bases not matched to a gene: 5. From germline, CDR1 is ENHRY and CDR2 SYGVKD. RNA transcripts yielded amplified TCR beta CDR3 regions. The TCR CDR3 first-round RT-PCR relied on the HTBI primer set. TCRdb recomputed calls from the multiplex PCR reads with MiXCR, one row per CDR3 protein. The sample has approximately 400,000 distinct CDR3 sequences, 25% seen once. PBMCs were derived from 9.5 to 10 ml fresh peripheral blood. V and J are TRBV10-3 and TRBJ2-1; 16 nucleotides line up with TRBD2. Sequenced material: blood. The clonotype originates from a man aged 45 to 65 with Graves' hyperthyroidism. CDR3 coding DNA: TGTGCCATCAGAGGGACTAGCGGGAGGGAGAGTGAGCAGTTCTTC. Protein sequence: CAIRGTSGRESEQFF.